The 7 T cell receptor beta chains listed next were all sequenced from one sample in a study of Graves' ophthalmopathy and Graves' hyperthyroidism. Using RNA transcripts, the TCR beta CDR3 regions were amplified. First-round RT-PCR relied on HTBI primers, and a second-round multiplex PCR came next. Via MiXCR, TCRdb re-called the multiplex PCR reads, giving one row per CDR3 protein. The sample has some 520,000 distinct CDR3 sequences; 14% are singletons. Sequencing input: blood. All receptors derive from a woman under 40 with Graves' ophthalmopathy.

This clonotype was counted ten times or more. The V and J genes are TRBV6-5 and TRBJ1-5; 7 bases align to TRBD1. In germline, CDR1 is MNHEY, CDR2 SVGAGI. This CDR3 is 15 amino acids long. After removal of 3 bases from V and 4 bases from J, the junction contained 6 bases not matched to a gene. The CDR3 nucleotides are TGTGCCAGCAGTTATCCGGGACAGAGTAATCAGCCCCAGCATTTT. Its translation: CASSYPGQSNQPQHF.

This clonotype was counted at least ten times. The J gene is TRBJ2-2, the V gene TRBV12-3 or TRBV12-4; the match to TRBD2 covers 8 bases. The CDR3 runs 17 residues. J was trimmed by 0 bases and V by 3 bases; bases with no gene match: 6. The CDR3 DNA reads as TGTGCCAGCAGTTTGTACGGGAGGGCCACGAACACCGGGGAGCTGTTTTTT. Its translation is CASSLYGRATNTGELFF.

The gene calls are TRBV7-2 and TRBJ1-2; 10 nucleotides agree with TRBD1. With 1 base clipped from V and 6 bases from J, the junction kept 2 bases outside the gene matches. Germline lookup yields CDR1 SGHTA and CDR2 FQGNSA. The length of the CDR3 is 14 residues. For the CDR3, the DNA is TGTGCCAGCAGCTTAGGGACAGGGGGTAATGGCTACACCTTC. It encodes CASSLGTGGNGYTF.

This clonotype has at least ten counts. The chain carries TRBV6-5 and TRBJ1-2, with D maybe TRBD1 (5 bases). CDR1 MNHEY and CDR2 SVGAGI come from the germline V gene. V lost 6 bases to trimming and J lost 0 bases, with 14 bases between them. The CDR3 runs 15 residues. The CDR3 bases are TGTGCCAGCAGCCCCTCCCGACAGACTAACTATGGCTACACCTTC. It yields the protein CASSPSRQTNYGYTF.

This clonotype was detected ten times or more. CDR3 DNA sequence: TGTGCCAGCAGTTTACCAGGACGGCTAGCCAAAAACATTCAGTACTTC. This encodes CASSLPGRLAKNIQYF. The chain recombines TRBV28 with TRBJ2-4, with D uncertain. CDR1 MDHEN and CDR2 SYDVKM come from the germline V gene. CDR3 size: 16 residues. V lost 2 bases and J lost 0, with 11 bases in between.

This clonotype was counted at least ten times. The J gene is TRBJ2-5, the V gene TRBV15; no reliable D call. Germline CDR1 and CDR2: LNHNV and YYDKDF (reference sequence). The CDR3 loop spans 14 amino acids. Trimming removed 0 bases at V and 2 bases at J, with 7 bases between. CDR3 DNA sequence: TGTGCCACCAGCAGAGAGAGGATACAAGAGACCCAGTACTTC. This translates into CATSRERIQETQYF.

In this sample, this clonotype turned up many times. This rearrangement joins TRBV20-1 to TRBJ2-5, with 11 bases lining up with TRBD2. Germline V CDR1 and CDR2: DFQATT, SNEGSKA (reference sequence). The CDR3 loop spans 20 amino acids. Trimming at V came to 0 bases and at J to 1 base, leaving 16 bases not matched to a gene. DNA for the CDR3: TGCAGTGCTAGAGATGCTACGGGACTAGCGGCACCATTCGCCCAAGAGACCCAGTACTTC. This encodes CSARDATGLAAPFAQETQYF.